A selection of T cell receptor beta chains follows, all from one sample in a study of Graves' ophthalmopathy and Graves' hyperthyroidism. From the multiplex PCR reads, TCRdb called clonotypes with MiXCR, one entry per CDR3 protein. The sample contains hundreds of thousands of distinct CDR3 sequences, under 25% of which appear only once. Sequencing was done on a sample of peripheral blood. The receptors were gathered from a young woman with stable Graves' hyperthyroidism. Each CDR3 is given with its conserved first and last residue. A D gene is named only where the DNA matches it firmly. The size of a clone is reported for some rows only, either as once, few or many, or as a class for expanded clones.

12	-	TRBV12-3/TRBV12-4	few	TRBJ2-7	CASTPGGHEQYF	TGTGCCAGCACCCCAGGAGGACACGAGCAGTACTTC
13	-	TRBV6-4	once	TRBJ2-3	CASSDSEEDTQYF	TGTGCCAGCAGTGACTCAGAGGAGGATACGCAGTATTTT
16	-	TRBV11-2	many	TRBJ2-5	CASSPRPSGPQETQYF	TGTGCCAGCAGCCCCCGGCCCTCGGGCCCCCAAGAGACCCAGTACTTC
14	-	TRBV5-4	-	TRBJ1-5	CASSLASGQQPQHF	TGTGCCAGCAGCTTGGCGTCAGGGCAACAGCCCCAGCATTTT
18	TRBD2	TRBV12-3/TRBV12-4	-	TRBJ2-5	CASSPLLAGGPPGETQYF	TGTGCCAGCAGTCCCTTACTAGCGGGGGGCCCTCCAGGGGAGACCCAGTACTTC
12	-	TRBV6-5	many	TRBJ1-1	CASSYSGGTAFF	TGTGCCAGCAGTTACTCAGGAGGGACAGCTTTCTTT
12	-	TRBV7-2	many	TRBJ2-2	CASSLSVGELFF	TGTGCCAGCAGCTTATCGGTCGGGGAGCTGTTTTTT
13	TRBD2	TRBV10-3	many	TRBJ2-7	CAAKGTSGYEQYF	TGTGCCGCCAAGGGGACTAGCGGGTACGAGCAGTACTTC
20	TRBD2	TRBV28	many	TRBJ2-5	CASRGPLAGGWGLGQETQYF	TGTGCCAGCCGCGGACCCTTAGCGGGAGGCTGGGGGCTGGGGCAAGAGACCCAGTACTTC
13	-	TRBV6-5	many	TRBJ1-2	CASSYSYGRGYTF	TGTGCCAGCAGTTACTCATACGGGAGAGGCTACACCTTC
15	-	TRBV25-1	many	TRBJ2-7	CASSEEGKYSYEQYF	TGTGCCAGCAGTGAGGAGGGGAAATACTCCTACGAGCAGTACTTC
13	-	TRBV7-3	few	TRBJ2-7	CASSPSPFYEQYF	TGTGCCAGCAGCCCCTCCCCGTTCTACGAGCAGTACTTC
17	-	TRBV20-1	many	TRBJ2-7	CSARDIWVPMNPYEQYF	TGCAGTGCTAGAGATATTTGGGTGCCCATGAATCCCTACGAGCAGTACTTC
13	-	TRBV27	many	TRBJ2-2	CASSLSLTGELFF	TGTGCCAGCAGTTTATCGCTGACCGGGGAGCTGTTTTTT
14	TRBD1	TRBV20-1	many	TRBJ2-5	CSGQIGTAIKTQYF	TGCAGTGGTCAAATCGGGACAGCAATTAAGACCCAGTACTTC
13	-	TRBV2	many	TRBJ2-7	CASLRRASYEQYF	TGTGCCAGTCTTAGGAGGGCCTCCTACGAGCAGTACTTC
15	-	TRBV30	many	TRBJ2-2	CAWSRRRANTGELFF	TGTGCCTGGAGTCGCAGGCGTGCGAACACCGGGGAGCTGTTTTTT
16	-	TRBV18	many	TRBJ1-1	CASSEGSARSNTEAFF	TGTGCCAGCTCCGAGGGATCAGCCCGATCCAACACTGAAGCTTTCTTT
15	-	TRBV4-2	-	TRBJ2-7	CASSQDPGVAYEQYF	TGTGCCAGCAGCCAAGATCCAGGGGTCGCGTACGAGCAGTACTTC
12	-	TRBV12-3/TRBV12-4	few	TRBJ1-1	CASSGPNTEAFF	TGTGCCAGCAGCGGGCCTAACACTGAAGCTTTCTTT